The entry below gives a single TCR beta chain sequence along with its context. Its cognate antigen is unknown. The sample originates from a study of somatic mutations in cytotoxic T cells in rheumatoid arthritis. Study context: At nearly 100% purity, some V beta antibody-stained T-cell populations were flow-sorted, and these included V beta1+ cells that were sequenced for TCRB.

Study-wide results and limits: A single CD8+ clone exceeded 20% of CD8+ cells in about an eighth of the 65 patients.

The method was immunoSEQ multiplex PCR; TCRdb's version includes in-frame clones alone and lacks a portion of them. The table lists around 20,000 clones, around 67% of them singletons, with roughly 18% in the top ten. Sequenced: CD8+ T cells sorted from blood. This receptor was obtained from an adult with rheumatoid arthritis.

CDR3 residues: CATSSSGGLDTQYF. CDR3 nucleotide sequence: TGTGCCACCAGCAGTAGCGGGGGGTTAGATACGCAGTATTTT. The rearrangement uses TRBV15 and TRBJ2-3, with 10 positions matching TRBD2. The germline V gene encodes CDR1 LNHNV and CDR2 YYDKDF (reference sequence). CDR3 length equals 14 residues. Trimming removed 3 bases from V and 5 bases from J; junction bases left unmatched: 2.